The 28 T cell receptor beta chains presented below share a single source sample, sequenced in a study of blood T cell repertoires in COVID-19. TCRdb's copy holds only in-frame clones and misses some; the assay was immunoSEQ multiplex PCR. The sample yields roughly 48,000 clones, approximately 83% seen once. Input material: peripheral blood. These receptors were collected from a man aged 70 or older with acute or convalescent COVID-19.

The chain uses TRBV5-4 and TRBJ1-1, with no clear D. The CDR3 has 14 amino acids. Trimming removed 0 bases from V and 5 bases from J, with 11 bases in between. Germline assignment: CDR1 SGHNT and CDR2 YYREEE (reference sequence). Written as DNA, the CDR3 is TGTGCCAGCAGCTTGGGGCTACGGAGAACTGAAGCTTTCTTT. Protein: CASSLGLRRTEAFF.

The chain carries TRBV6-5 and TRBJ1-5; 7 nucleotides match TRBD1. V lost 7 bases, J lost 4 bases, and 4 bases stayed unmatched. CDR1 is MNHEY and CDR2 is SVGAGI in the germline V gene. The CDR3 contains 13 residues. The chain's CDR3 is CASISGGNQPQHF. The CDR3 DNA reads TGTGCCAGCATATCAGGGGGAAATCAGCCCCAGCATTTT.

The chain has TRBV14 and TRBJ1-3, with TRBD1 matching over 9 bases. CDR1 and CDR2 from the germline V gene are SGHDN and FVKESK. Unmatched junction bases numbered 6, after V lost 5 bases and J lost 7 bases. The CDR3 totals 14 residues. In DNA, the CDR3 is TGTGCCAGCAGCTTGCGGACAGGGGAGAACACCATATATTTT. As protein: CASSLRTGENTIYF.

The genes are TRBV18 and TRBJ1-5; TRBD1 matches 8 bases. This CDR3 is built from 15 residues. Germline-derived CDR1 and CDR2 are KGHSH and LQKENI. Trimming at V came to 4 bases and at J to 5 bases, leaving 7 bases not matched to a gene. The CDR3 reads CASSLGTGDYQPQHF. For the CDR3, the DNA is TGTGCCAGCTCACTAGGGACAGGAGACTATCAGCCCCAGCATTTT.

The J gene is TRBJ1-6, the V gene TRBV19; 7 nucleotides match TRBD1. V dropped 3 bases and J dropped 6; count of bases not matched to a gene: 11. This CDR3 region has 17 residues. Per the germline V gene, CDR1 is LNHDA and CDR2 is SQIVND (reference sequence). The DNA of the CDR3 is TGTGCCAGTAGTATGGGACAGCCGGGTCTTTCTAATTCACCCCTCCACTTT. It translates to CASSMGQPGLSNSPLHF.

The V gene is TRBV3-1 (or the pseudogene TRBV3-2), the J gene TRBJ2-4; a possible D gene is TRBD1 (6 bases). This CDR3 has 16 amino acids. Germline-derived CDR1 and CDR2 are LGHDT and YNNKEL (reference sequence). The V gene lost 5 bases and the J gene lost 0 bases, with 14 bases spanning the gap. The CDR3 region is CASSASGTLAKNIQYF. DNA for the CDR3: TGTGCCAGCAGCGCGTCCGGGACACTAGCCAAAAACATTCAGTACTTC.

The rearrangement uses TRBV30 and TRBJ2-7; 7 nucleotides align to TRBD2. With V trimmed by 3 bases and J by 6 bases, 2 bases remained unmatched. CDR1 is GTSNPN, CDR2 SVGIG, per germline (reference sequence). The CDR3 is 11 residues long. The CDR3 bases are TGTGCCTGGAGGGGGACTACCGAGCAGTACTTC. This codes for CAWRGTTEQYF.

The genes are TRBV6-5 and TRBJ2-7; 11 bases line up with TRBD2. V lost 6 bases to trimming and J lost 7 bases; unmatched junction nucleotides: 8. Germline CDR1 and CDR2: MNHEY and SVGAGI. The CDR3 runs 14 residues. CDR3 in DNA: TGTGCCAGCAGGTTAGCGGGAGGGCCCGAAGAGCAGTACTTC. Encoded protein: CASRLAGGPEEQYF.

This clone was recorded a few times. The V call is TRBV5-4, the J call TRBJ1-1; 7 bases are a match to TRBD1. CDR1 and CDR2 from the germline V gene are SGHNT and YYREEE (reference sequence). This CDR3 contains 13 residues. J lost 1 base, V lost 4 bases, and 1 base had no gene match. CDR3 amino acids: CASSRDRNTEAFF. DNA of the CDR3: TGTGCCAGCAGCCGGGACAGGAACACTGAAGCTTTCTTT.

The chain joins TRBV28 to TRBJ1-5, with a weak D call TRBD1 (6 bases). Germline loops: CDR1 MDHEN, CDR2 SYDVKM. V gave up 6 bases and J gave up 6 bases, with 18 bases separating them. The CDR3 sequence is 15 residues long. CDR3 bases: TGTGCCAGCAGCCCCCAGGGGCGCGGAAGTCAGCCCCAGCATTTT. It encodes CASSPQGRGSQPQHF.

This clone showed up just a few times. The V and J genes are TRBV3-1 (or the pseudogene TRBV3-2) and TRBJ1-1, with a possible D match to TRBD1 (6 bases). Germline CDR1 reads LGHDT; CDR2 reads YNNKEL (reference sequence). CDR3 size: 15 residues. The germline V and J ends were trimmed by 2 bases and 0 bases, with 10 bases remaining between them. CDR3 amino acids: CASSQTGTLNTEAFF. The DNA for the CDR3 is TGTGCCAGCAGCCAAACTGGGACACTGAACACTGAAGCTTTCTTT.

The V gene is TRBV18, the J gene TRBJ1-2; 8 bases are a match to TRBD1. Trimming cost V 1 base and J 2 bases; bases outside gene matches: 6. The V gene's germline CDR1 is KGHSH and CDR2 LQKENI. The CDR3 length is 16 residues. The CDR3 nucleotides read TGTGCCAGCTCACCACTCCTCCGACAGGGGAACTATGGCTACACCTTC. Protein sequence: CASSPLLRQGNYGYTF. The full variable domain, with the rest looked up from reference TRBV18 and TRBJ1-2, is NAGVMQNPRHLVRRRGQEARLRCSPMKGHSHVYWYRQLPEEGLKFMVYLQKENIIDESGMPKERFSAEFPKEGPSILRIQQVVRGDSAAYFCASSPLLRQGNYGYTFGSGTRLTVV.

The chain employs TRBV5-8 and TRBJ2-1; 15 bases align to TRBD2. The germline V gene has CDR1 SGHTS and CDR2 YDEGEE. With 4 bases clipped from V and 4 bases from J, the junction kept 3 bases outside the gene matches. The CDR3 loop spans 16 amino acids. The CDR3 here is CASSIGTSGGYNEQFF. The CDR3 coding sequence is TGTGCCAGCAGCATTGGGACTAGCGGGGGGTACAATGAGCAGTTCTTC.

V is TRBV10-3 and J is TRBJ2-1, with D tentatively TRBD1 (5 bases). The CDR3 is 14 amino acids. Trimming removed 2 bases from V and 7 bases from J, with 12 bases in between. Germline assignment: CDR1 ENHRY and CDR2 SYGVKD. The CDR3 protein is CAISEQGRGNEQFF. DNA for the CDR3: TGTGCCATCAGTGAGCAGGGTAGGGGAAATGAGCAGTTCTTC.

The CDR3 nucleotides read TGTGCCTGGAGTGACTACACGCTTATGAACACTGAAGCTTTCTTT. Its translation is CAWSDYTLMNTEAFF. The rearrangement uses TRBV30 and TRBJ1-1; D unclear. Germline CDR1 and CDR2: GTSNPN and SVGIG (reference sequence). CDR3 size: 15 residues. The V and J ends lost 1 base and 0 bases respectively, with 12 bases between them.

This clone was seen a few times. The CDR3: CATSEWESSYNSPLHF. The CDR3 nucleotides are TGTGCCACCAGTGAATGGGAGAGCTCCTATAATTCACCCCTCCACTTT. The chain has TRBV24-1 and TRBJ1-6; D remains unclear. This CDR3 comprises 16 residues. With 4 bases removed from V and 0 bases from J, the gap between germline ends came to 9 bases. Looked up from germline, CDR1 is KGHDR and CDR2 is SFDVKD.

This chain connects TRBV27 to TRBJ1-1; a possible D gene is TRBD1 (5 bases). Germline CDR1 MNHEY, CDR2 SMNVEV (reference sequence). V was shortened by 2 bases and J by 0 bases, with 7 bases between the two germline ends. The CDR3 length is 14 residues. The CDR3: CASSLQGMNTEAFF. The CDR3 DNA sequence: TGTGCCAGCAGTTTACAGGGAATGAACACTGAAGCTTTCTTT.

The chain couples TRBV5-1 to TRBJ1-2; D unresolved. The CDR3 runs 14 residues. Germline-derived CDR1 and CDR2 are SGHRS and YFSETQ. Trimming took 0 bases from V and 3 from J, leaving 9 bases between them. The CDR3 coding sequence is TGCGCCAGCAGCTTGGCAACAGAAGACTATGGCTACACCTTC. It codes for CASSLATEDYGYTF.

This chain links TRBV7-2 with TRBJ2-5; D is unresolved. V was pared by 0 bases and J by 5 bases, with 7 bases between. The CDR3 sequence is 13 residues long. CDR1 and CDR2 from the germline V gene are SGHTA and FQGNSA. The CDR3 region has the DNA TGTGCCAGCAGCTTAGCCCTTTTGGAGACCCAGTACTTC. Amino acids: CASSLALLETQYF.

This chain joins TRBV29-1 and TRBJ2-2, with TRBD1 matching 10 bases. J was trimmed by 4 bases and V by 5 bases; bases with no gene match: 7. This CDR3 contains 15 residues. Germline V gives CDR1 SQVTM, CDR2 ANQGSEA. This CDR3 is CSVFGGTGVTGELFF. CDR3 in DNA: TGCAGCGTTTTTGGGGGGACAGGGGTCACCGGGGAGCTGTTTTTT.

This rearrangement joins TRBV28 to TRBJ2-2; maybe TRBD1 (5 bases). This CDR3 is built from 16 residues. Germline V gene lookup returns CDR1 MDHEN and CDR2 SYDVKM. The V and J ends lost 6 bases and 1 base respectively, with 15 bases between them. CDR3 protein: CASRPSLGQNTGELFF. The CDR3 DNA reads as TGTGCCAGCAGGCCGTCCCTAGGACAGAACACCGGGGAGCTGTTTTTT.

This clone has a handful of counts. The chain carries TRBV5-6 and TRBJ2-1, with a tentative D call TRBD1 (6 bases). CDR3 length equals 12 residues. CDR1 and CDR2 (germline): SGHDT, YYEEEE. V was trimmed by 1 base and J by 8 bases, leaving 7 bases between them. The CDR3 protein is CASSLTGYEQFF. The CDR3 bases are TGTGCCAGCAGCTTGACAGGGTATGAGCAGTTCTTC.

CDR3 residues: CASSATGSYEQYF. In nucleotides, the CDR3 is TGTGCCAGCAGCGCTACAGGCTCCTACGAGCAGTACTTC. The rearrangement uses TRBV27 and TRBJ2-7; D might be TRBD1 (5 bases). The CDR3 contains 13 residues. The V and J ends lost 6 bases and 0 bases respectively, with 9 bases between them. CDR1 is MNHEY, CDR2 SMNVEV, per germline (reference sequence).

V gene TRBV6-6 combines with J gene TRBJ1-2; possibly TRBD1 for D (6 bases). The length of the CDR3 is 14 residues. The germline V gene encodes CDR1 MNHNY and CDR2 SVGAGI (reference sequence). Trimming removed 7 bases from V and 5 bases from J, with 17 bases in between. The CDR3 nucleotides read TGTGCCAGCACCCCAGGGGCCAGCTCGTATGGCTACACCTTC. Translated, it gives CASTPGASSYGYTF.

This chain uses TRBV5-1 with TRBJ2-3; D unresolved. V was shortened by 5 bases and J by 5 bases, with 18 bases between the two germline ends. Germline loops: CDR1 SGHRS, CDR2 YFSETQ. The CDR3 runs to 15 residues. The CDR3 nucleotides are TGCGCCAGCAGTCCGAGGAGCTTTAGTTTAGATACGCAGTATTTT. It codes for CASSPRSFSLDTQYF.

V is TRBV6-5 and J is TRBJ2-7, with 7 bases matching TRBD1. Per the germline V gene, CDR1 is MNHEY and CDR2 is SVGAGI. With 0 bases clipped from V and 5 bases from J, the junction kept 7 bases outside the gene matches. The CDR3 is 15 residues long. CDR3 sequence reads: CASSYSGQGVHEQYF. In DNA form, the CDR3 reads TGTGCCAGCAGTTACTCAGGGCAGGGGGTCCACGAGCAGTACTTC.

The gene calls are TRBV19 and TRBJ1-2; perhaps TRBD1 as D (5 bases). The V gene's germline CDR1 is LNHDA and CDR2 SQIVND (reference sequence). This CDR3 is 13 amino acids long. V lost 5 bases and J lost 7, with 14 bases in between. The DNA for the CDR3 is TGTGCCAGTAGTGAAGCCAGGGTAGGTGGCTACACCTTC. Its translation is CASSEARVGGYTF.

This chain links TRBV7-3 with TRBJ2-5; 8 bases agree with TRBD1. Trimming at V came to 5 bases and at J to 7 bases, leaving 6 bases not matched to a gene. The CDR3 has 13 amino acids. Germline V gives CDR1 SGHTA, CDR2 FQGTGA. The CDR3 nucleotides are TGTGCCAGCAGCAGGGGACAGGAAGCGACCCAGTACTTC. Protein sequence: CASSRGQEATQYF.